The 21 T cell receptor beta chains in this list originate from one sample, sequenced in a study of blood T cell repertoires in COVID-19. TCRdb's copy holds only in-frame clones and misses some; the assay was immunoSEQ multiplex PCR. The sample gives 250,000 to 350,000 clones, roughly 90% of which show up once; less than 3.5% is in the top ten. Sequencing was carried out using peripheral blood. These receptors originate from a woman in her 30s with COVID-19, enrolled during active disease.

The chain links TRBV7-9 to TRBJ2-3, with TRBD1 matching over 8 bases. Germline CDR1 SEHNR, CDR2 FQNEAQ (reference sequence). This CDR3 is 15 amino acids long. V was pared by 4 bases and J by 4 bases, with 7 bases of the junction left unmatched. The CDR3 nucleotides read TGTGCCAGCAGCTCCATCCAGGGGGCAGCAGATACGCAGTATTTT. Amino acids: CASSSIQGAADTQYF. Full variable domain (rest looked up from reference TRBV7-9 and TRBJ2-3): DTGVSQNPRHKITKRGQNVTFRCDPISEHNRLYWYRQTLGQGPEFLTYFQNEAQLEKSRLLSDRFSAERPKGSFSTLEIQRTEQGDSAMYLCASSSIQGAADTQYFGPGTRLTVL.

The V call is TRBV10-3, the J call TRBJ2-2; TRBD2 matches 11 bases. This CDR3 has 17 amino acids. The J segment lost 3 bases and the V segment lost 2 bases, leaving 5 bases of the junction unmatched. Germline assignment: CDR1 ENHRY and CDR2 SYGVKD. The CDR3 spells CAISEVAGGPDTGELFF. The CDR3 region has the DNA TGTGCCATCAGTGAGGTAGCGGGAGGGCCGGACACCGGGGAGCTGTTTTTT.

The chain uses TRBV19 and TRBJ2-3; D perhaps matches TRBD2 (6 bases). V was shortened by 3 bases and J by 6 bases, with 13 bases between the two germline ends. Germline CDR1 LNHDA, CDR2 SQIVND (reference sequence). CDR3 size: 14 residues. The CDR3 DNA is TGTGCCAGTAGTATCTCGGACTATCCGGATACGCAGTATTTT. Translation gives CASSISDYPDTQYF.

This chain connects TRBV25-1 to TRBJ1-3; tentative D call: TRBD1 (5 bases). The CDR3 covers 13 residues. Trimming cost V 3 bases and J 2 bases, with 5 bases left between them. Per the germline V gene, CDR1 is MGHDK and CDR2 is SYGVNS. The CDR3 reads CASSDRAGNTIYF. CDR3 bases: TGTGCCAGCAGTGACAGGGCTGGAAACACCATATATTTT. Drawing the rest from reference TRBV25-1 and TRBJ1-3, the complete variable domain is EADIYQTPRYLVIGTGKKITLECSQTMGHDKMYWYQQDPGMELHLIHYSYGVNSTEKGDLSSESTVSRIRTEHFPLTLESARPSHTSQYLCASSDRAGNTIYFGEGSWLTVV.

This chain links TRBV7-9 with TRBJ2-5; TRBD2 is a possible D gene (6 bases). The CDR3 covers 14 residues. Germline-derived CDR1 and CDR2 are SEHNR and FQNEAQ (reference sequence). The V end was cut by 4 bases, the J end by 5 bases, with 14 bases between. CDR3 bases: TGTGCCAGCAGCTCAAAGACTAGTTGGGAGACCCAGTACTTC. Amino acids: CASSSKTSWETQYF. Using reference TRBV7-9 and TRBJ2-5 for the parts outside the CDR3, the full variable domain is DTGVSQNPRHKITKRGQNVTFRCDPISEHNRLYWYRQTLGQGPEFLTYFQNEAQLEKSRLLSDRFSAERPKGSFSTLEIQRTEQGDSAMYLCASSSKTSWETQYFGPGTRLLVL.

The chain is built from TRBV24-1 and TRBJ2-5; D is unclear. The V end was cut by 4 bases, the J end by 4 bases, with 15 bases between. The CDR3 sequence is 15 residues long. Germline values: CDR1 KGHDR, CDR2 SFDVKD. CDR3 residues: CATSDPVVAGETQYF. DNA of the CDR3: TGTGCCACCAGTGACCCCGTCGTGGCTGGAGAGACCCAGTACTTC.

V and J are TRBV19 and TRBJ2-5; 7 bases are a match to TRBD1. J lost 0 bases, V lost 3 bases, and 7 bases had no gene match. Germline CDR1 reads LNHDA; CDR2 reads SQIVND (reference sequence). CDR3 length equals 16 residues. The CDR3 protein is CASSIKGQLYQETQYF. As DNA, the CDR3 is TGTGCCAGTAGTATCAAGGGACAGTTGTACCAAGAGACCCAGTACTTC.

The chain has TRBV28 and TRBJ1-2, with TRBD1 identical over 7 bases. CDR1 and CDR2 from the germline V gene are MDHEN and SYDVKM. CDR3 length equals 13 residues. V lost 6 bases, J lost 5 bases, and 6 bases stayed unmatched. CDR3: CASSRGQSYGYTF. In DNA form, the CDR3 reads TGTGCCAGCAGCAGGGGACAGTCTTATGGCTACACCTTC.

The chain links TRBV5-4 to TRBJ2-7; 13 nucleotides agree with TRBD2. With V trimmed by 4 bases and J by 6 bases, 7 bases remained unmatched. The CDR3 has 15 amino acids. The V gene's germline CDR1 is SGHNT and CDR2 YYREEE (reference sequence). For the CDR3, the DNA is TGTGCCAGCAGCCCGGGGACTAGCGGGATGGTCGAGCAGTACTTC. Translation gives CASSPGTSGMVEQYF.

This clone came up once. In DNA form, the CDR3 reads TGTGCCAGCAGGGGGGGAGGGGAAGTAACTGAAGCTTTCTTT. This sequence encodes CASRGGGEVTEAFF. V and J are TRBV27 and TRBJ1-1, with D possibly matching TRBD1 (5 bases). Between the trimmed V and J ends, which lost 6 bases and 5 bases, there was a span of 16 bases. CDR1 is MNHEY and CDR2 is SMNVEV in the germline V gene (reference sequence). This CDR3 comprises 14 residues.

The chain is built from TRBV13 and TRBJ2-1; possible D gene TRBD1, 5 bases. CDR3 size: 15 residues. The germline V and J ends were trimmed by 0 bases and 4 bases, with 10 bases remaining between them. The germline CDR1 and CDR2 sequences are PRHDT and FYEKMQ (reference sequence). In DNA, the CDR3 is TGTGCCAGCAGCTTAGGAGGGGCTGCTTACAATGAGCAGTTCTTC. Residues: CASSLGGAAYNEQFF.

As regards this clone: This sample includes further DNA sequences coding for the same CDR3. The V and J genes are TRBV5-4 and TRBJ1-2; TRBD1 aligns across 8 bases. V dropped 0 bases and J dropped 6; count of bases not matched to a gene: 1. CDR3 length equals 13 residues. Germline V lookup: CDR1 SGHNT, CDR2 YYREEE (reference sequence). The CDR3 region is CASSLDRGDGYTF. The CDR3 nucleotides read TGTGCCAGCAGCTTGGACAGGGGGGATGGCTACACCTTC.

For the CDR3, the DNA is TGTGCCAGCAGCGCGGCTCGTGGCTCCTACAATGAGCAGTTCTTC. Its translation is CASSAARGSYNEQFF. V usage is TRBV7-7 and J usage is TRBJ2-1; D call uncertain. This CDR3 has 15 residues. The germline CDR1 and CDR2 sequences are SSHAT and FNYEAQ (reference sequence). V lost 5 bases to trimming and J lost 0 bases, with 11 bases between them.

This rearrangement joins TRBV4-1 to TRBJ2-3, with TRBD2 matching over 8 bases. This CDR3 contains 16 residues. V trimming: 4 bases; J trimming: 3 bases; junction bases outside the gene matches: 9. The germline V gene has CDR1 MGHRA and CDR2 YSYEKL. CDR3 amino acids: CASSPPGTRSTDTQYF. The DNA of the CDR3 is TGCGCCAGCAGCCCCCCAGGGACTAGATCAACAGATACGCAGTATTTT.

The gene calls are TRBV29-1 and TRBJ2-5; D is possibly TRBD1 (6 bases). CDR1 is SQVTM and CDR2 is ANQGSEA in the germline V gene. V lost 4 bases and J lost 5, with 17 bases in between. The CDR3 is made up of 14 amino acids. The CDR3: CSVGGAGDWETQYF. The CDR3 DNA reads TGCAGCGTTGGGGGTGCAGGGGATTGGGAGACCCAGTACTTC. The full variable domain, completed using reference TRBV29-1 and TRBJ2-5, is SAVISQKPSRDICQRGTSLTIQCQVDSQVTMMFWYRQQPGQSLTLIATANQGSEATYESGFVIDKFPISRPNLTFSTLTVSNMSPEDSSIYLCSVGGAGDWETQYFGPGTRLLVL.

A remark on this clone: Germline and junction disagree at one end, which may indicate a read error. CDR3 sequence reads: CATLPSAQPGLPPAQF. Written as DNA, the CDR3 is TGTGCCACCCTACCTTCAGCCCAACCGGGACTCCCACCAGCCCAATTT. This chain uses TRBV19 with TRBJ1-1; possible D gene TRBD1, 5 bases. CDR3 length: 16 amino acids. CDR1 is LNHDA, CDR2 SQIVND, per germline (reference sequence).

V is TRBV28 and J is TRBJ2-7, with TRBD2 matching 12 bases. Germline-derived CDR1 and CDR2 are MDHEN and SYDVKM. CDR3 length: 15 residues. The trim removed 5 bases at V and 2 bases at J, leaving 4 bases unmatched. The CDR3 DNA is TGTGCCAGCAGTCTAGCGGGAGGGGGAACCTACGAGCAGTACTTC. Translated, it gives CASSLAGGGTYEQYF.

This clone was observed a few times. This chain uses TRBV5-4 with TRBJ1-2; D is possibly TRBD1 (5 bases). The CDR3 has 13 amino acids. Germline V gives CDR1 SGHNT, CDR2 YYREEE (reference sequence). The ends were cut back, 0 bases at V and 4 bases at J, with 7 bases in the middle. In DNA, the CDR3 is TGTGCCAGCAGCTTGGACAGGAGCTATGGCTACACCTTC. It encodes CASSLDRSYGYTF.

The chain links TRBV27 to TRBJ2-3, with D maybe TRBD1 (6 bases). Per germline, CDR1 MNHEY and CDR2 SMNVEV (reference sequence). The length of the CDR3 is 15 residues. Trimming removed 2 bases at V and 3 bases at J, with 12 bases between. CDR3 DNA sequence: TGTGCCAGCAGTTTAGGCCAGGGGATGACAGATACGCAGTATTTT. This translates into CASSLGQGMTDTQYF.

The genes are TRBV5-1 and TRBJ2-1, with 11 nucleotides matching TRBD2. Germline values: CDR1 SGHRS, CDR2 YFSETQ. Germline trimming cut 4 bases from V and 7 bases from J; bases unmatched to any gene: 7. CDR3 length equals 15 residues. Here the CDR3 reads CASSLTSGTENEQFF. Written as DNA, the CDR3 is TGCGCCAGCAGCCTGACTAGCGGGACTGAGAATGAGCAGTTCTTC.

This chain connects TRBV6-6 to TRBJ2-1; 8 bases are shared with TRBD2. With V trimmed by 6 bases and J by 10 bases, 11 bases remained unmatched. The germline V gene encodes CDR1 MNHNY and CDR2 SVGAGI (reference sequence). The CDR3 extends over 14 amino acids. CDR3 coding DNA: TGTGCCAGCAGCCCCGACTCCGGGAGGGGCGAGCAGTTCTTC. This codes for CASSPDSGRGEQFF.